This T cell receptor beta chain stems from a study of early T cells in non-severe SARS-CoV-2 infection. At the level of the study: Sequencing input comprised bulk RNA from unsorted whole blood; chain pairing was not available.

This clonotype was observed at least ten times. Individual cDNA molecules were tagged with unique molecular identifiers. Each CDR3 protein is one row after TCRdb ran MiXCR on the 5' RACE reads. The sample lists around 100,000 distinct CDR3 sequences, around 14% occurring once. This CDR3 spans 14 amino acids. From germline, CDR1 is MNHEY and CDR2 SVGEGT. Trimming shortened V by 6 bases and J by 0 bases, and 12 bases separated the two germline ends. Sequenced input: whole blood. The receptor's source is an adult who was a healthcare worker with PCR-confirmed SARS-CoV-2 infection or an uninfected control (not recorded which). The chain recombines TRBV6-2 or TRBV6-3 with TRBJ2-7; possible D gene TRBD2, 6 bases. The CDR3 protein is CASRLRAGSYEQYF. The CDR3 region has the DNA TGTGCCAGCAGATTGCGAGCGGGCTCCTACGAGCAGTACTTC.